Sequencing of this T cell receptor beta chain was carried out in a study of blood T cell repertoires in COVID-19. Turning to the study itself: Samples representing acute and convalescent COVID-19 were sourced from the United States, Italy and Spain.

This table comes from immunoSEQ multiplex PCR, and its TCRdb copy is limited to in-frame clones, with some not included. The data show hundreds of thousands of clones, around 87% seen once. The germline CDR1 and CDR2 sequences are LGHNA and YSLEER. The germline V and J ends were trimmed by 1 base and 5 bases, with 19 bases remaining between them. There are 17 residues in the CDR3. The TCR originated in a woman in her fifties or sixties with active or convalescent COVID-19. This chain uses TRBV4-3 with TRBJ2-3; D possibly corresponds to TRBD1 (6 bases). The sequenced material came from peripheral blood. The CDR3 loop reads CASSQALGGQGKDTQYF. The CDR3 bases are TGCGCCAGCAGCCAAGCCTTAGGGGGACAAGGAAAAGATACGCAGTATTTT.